This T cell receptor gamma chain originates from a study of human gamma delta and Vdelta1 T cells. With CATT, TCRdb re-called clones from the PCR reads. The sample has some 610 gamma-chain clones, 12% to 15% seen once. This clone was observed a few times. Germline V gene data show CDR1 as VENAVY and CDR2 as YDSYNSRV. CDR3 length: 13 residues. V lost 3 bases, J lost 3 bases, and 5 bases stayed unmatched. The source is a human donor in good health. Sequencing was carried out using Vdelta1 gamma-delta T cells from blood. V usage is TRGV8 and J usage is TRGJ1 or TRGJ2. The CDR3 sequence: CATWDPPYYKKLF. The CDR3 DNA reads as TGTGCCACCTGGGATCCGCCTTATTATAAGAAACTCTTT.